Listed here is a single TCR beta chain. This clone was counted a few times. There is no known antigen for this receptor. Nothing much larger sits one base from this clone, and base qualities are not available. The record originates from a study of shared clonotypes between healthy human individuals (dated by TCRdb to about 2020). Some background on the complete study: Three men and a couple of women, aged 18 to 49 years, made up the cohort. For each donor, CD4 naive and CD4 memory were each run on three plates, CD8 naive on two plates, and CD8 memory on one plate. To estimate repertoire size and how much clonotype sharing occurs between individuals, the study deeply sequenced the blood TCR repertoires of 5 or 6 healthy adults. To increase sequencing depth and limit assay-specific biases, different laboratories used diverse techniques to prepare libraries and sequence TCR repertoires. Leukapheresis yielded between about 0.9 and 10 billion PBMCs per donor. Overall study outcomes, separate from this receptor: Based on pairwise subsampling, the degree of clonotype sharing among donors was expected to be affected by sequencing depth. Across a handful of donors, 5% to 6% of naive CD4, roughly 3.8% of naive CD8, roughly 2.3% of memory CD4, and 0.4% of memory CD8 clonotypes were shared. Incomplete sequencing was indicated by rarefaction of sorted-subset datasets, despite the large sequencing depth. Larger estimated clonotype richness was generally found for naive subsets than for memory subsets. Only blood was sampled, and tissue TCR repertoires likely differ from those in blood. Clonotypes shared by all four sorted-subset donors showed higher generation probabilities than non-shared clonotypes. The small number of donors limited the genetic and exposure-history diversity represented.

The donors were healthy, HIV-negative adults who had no recently reported acute infections or vaccinations. All donors were Caucasian adults living in Nashville, Tennessee, USA. CD4+ T cells were enriched by magnetic negative selection; naive cells were then positively selected on CD45RA, and the negative fraction formed the memory subset. Blood was collected by leukapheresis, and PBMCs were isolated by Ficoll-Histopaque density gradient centrifugation and then cryopreserved in liquid nitrogen vapor phase. Purity and quantity of every magnetically sorted T cell population were checked by analytical flow cytometry. From each sorted fraction, genomic DNA was isolated and quantified by UV absorbance on a Nanodrop 2000c. The germline V gene specifies SGHDN as CDR1 and FVKESK as CDR2. Relative to germline, V is 2 bases shorter and J is 2 bases shorter, with 9 bases between their ends. Spanning cysteine to phenylalanine, the CDR3 consists of 14 amino acids. The only DNA kept is the CDR3, 42 bases in frame from the first base.

TCR CDR3 regions were amplified from genomic DNA by multiplex PCR using the deep immunoSEQ assay. Extracted genomic DNA from each cell subset was spread evenly across all wells of several immunoSEQ 96-well plates, with each plate serving as a replicate. For sorted subsets, around 0.2 ug of genomic DNA, equivalent to 25,000 to 30,000 T cell genomes, went into each replicate PCR. Purified libraries were quantified with a Qubit 3.0 fluorometer, sized on a Bioanalyzer 2100, and re-quantified with the KAPA Library Quantification kit. Every immunoSEQ 96-well plate was sequenced on a dedicated single-read 150-cycle Illumina NextSeq 550 flow cell. The original pipeline was this. Because the immunoSEQ output held only junctional sequences and lacked quality scores, the filtering could not match the filtering applied to full-length reads. Sequences were annotated with PyIR, a Python wrapper for IgBLAST v1.9, using IMGT germline references to assign V/J genes and CDR3. Reads were removed for weak V/J assignments (E-value above 1e-6), missing CDR3, stop codons, out-of-frame junctions, or ambiguous translated residues. V3J clonotypes were defined by identical inferred V gene, J gene, and CDR3 amino acid sequence. Percentage overlap between repertoires was calculated by dividing the number of shared unique clonotypes by the size of the smaller repertoire. RTK rarefaction, the Chao1 estimator, and Recon v2.1 estimates of unobserved clonotypes were used to assess repertoire richness. Generation probabilities for all TCRbeta clonotypes obtained by the gDNA method from four donors were computed using OLGA. TCRdb stores this immuneACCESS table with in-frame sequences only. Part of the clones is absent; in the studies checked, under half of the shortfall reflects unresolved V genes, and no reason is known for the rest. V, J and clone size derive from that table, while D and trimming were established from the DNA sequence. The sample table shows approximately 720,000 clones, and less than 80% are seen once. Clones ranked in the top ten supply approximately 1.8% of the sample.

Sequenced: memory CD4+ T cells sorted from blood. According to the study, the label for this sample's cell subset or site signals: CD45RA-negative fraction. The chain uses TRBV14 and TRBJ1-1; TRBD1 is perhaps the D gene, given 5 matching bases. This clonotype was sampled from a woman aged 30 to 39 in good health. The encoded CDR3 is CASSQQGHNTEAFF. The DNA sequence follows: TGTGCCAGCAGCCAACAGGGCCATAACACTGAAGCTTTCTTT.